The T cell receptor (beta chain) described here comes from a study of cytomegalovirus exposure and HLA in healthy donors. Study-level results: In an earlier analysis, productive rearrangement rates for most beta V segments clustered near 87% or 30%.

This clone was counted once. What it binds is not known. Germline V gene sequence: CDR1 ENHRY, CDR2 SYGVKD. V dropped 5 bases and J dropped 1; count of bases not matched to a gene: 4. This CDR3 contains 16 residues. The PCR was carried out with 60 Vbeta primers and 13 Jbeta primers. The assay was immunoSEQ multiplex PCR, and TCRdb's table has in-frame clones only and misses some. This table holds roughly 36,000 clones, 80% found once. V usage is TRBV10-3 and J usage is TRBJ2-3; 12 bases are a match to TRBD2. The sequence came from a male donor in good health and CMV-seronegative. The sequenced material came from PBMCs. The CDR3 spells CAISKTSGGGTDTQYF. CDR3 nucleotides: TGTGCCATCAGTAAGACTAGCGGGGGAGGCACAGATACGCAGTATTTT.